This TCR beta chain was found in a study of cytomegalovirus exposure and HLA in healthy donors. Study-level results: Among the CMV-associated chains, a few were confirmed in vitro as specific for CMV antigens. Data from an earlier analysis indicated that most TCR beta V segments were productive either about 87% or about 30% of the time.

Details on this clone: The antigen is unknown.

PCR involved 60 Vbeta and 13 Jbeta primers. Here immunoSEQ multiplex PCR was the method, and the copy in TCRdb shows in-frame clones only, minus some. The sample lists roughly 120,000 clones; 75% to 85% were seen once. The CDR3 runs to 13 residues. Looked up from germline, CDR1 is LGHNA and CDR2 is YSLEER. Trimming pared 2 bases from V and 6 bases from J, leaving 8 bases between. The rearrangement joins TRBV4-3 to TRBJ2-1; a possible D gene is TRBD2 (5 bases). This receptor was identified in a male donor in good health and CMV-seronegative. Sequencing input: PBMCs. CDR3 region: CASSQNEGNEQFF. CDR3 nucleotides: TGCGCCAGCAGCCAAAACGAGGGCAATGAGCAGTTCTTC.